Presented here are 24 T cell receptor beta chains from one specimen sequenced in a study of technical replicates of blood from a handful of donors (dated by TCRdb to about 2017). The library relied on the immunoSEQ multiplex PCR assay. This immuneACCESS table, as held by TCRdb, lists in-frame sequences with V and J called but not all clones. Of the missing ones, under half trace to an unresolved V gene in checked studies; the others have no known cause. This sample has approximately 97,000 clones in its table, and approximately 95% of those were observed once. The top ten clonotypes cover almost 0.35% of the sample. Sequencing input: T cells isolated from PBMCs. All receptors derive from a human donor in good health.

This clone appeared once. The chain joins TRBV19 to TRBJ1-2; D is uncertain. CDR1 is LNHDA and CDR2 is SQIVND in the germline V gene (reference sequence). There are 13 residues in the CDR3. The ends were cut back, 3 bases at V and 3 bases at J, with 8 bases in the middle. The CDR3 region is CASSITEDYGYTF. CDR3 sequence (DNA): TGTGCCAGTAGTATCACGGAGGACTATGGCTACACCTTC.

The rearrangement uses TRBV4-1 and TRBJ2-3; 10 bases fit TRBD2. V shed 0 bases, J shed 3 bases, and the junction held 12 bases outside the gene matches. Per germline, CDR1 MGHRA and CDR2 YSYEKL. This CDR3 is built from 19 residues. CDR3 nucleotides: TGCGCCAGCAGCCAAGAGGGGGGGATGGGACTAGCGTGGACAGATACGCAGTATTTT. Translating gives CASSQEGGMGLAWTDTQYF.

This chain uses TRBV27 with TRBJ1-5, with 9 nucleotides matching TRBD1. The CDR3 is 15 residues long. The germline V gene encodes CDR1 MNHEY and CDR2 SMNVEV (reference sequence). With 5 bases clipped from V and 10 bases from J, the junction kept 12 bases outside the gene matches. The CDR3 DNA reads as TGTGCCAGCAGTCTAGGACAGGGGAACATCAGCCCCCAGCATTTT. Protein sequence: CASSLGQGNISPQHF.

J is TRBJ2-2 and V is TRBV19, with a tentative D call TRBD1 (5 bases). Germline CDR1 LNHDA, CDR2 SQIVND (reference sequence). The CDR3 runs 17 residues. Trimming took off 6 bases at V and 6 bases at J, with 23 bases between the two ends. CDR3 coding DNA: TGTGCCAGTAGCCATCCCCCCAGGGCCCTCTTCTCCGGGGAGCTGTTTTTT. This encodes CASSHPPRALFSGELFF.

This clone was seen more than once but under ten times. This sequence joins TRBV28 and TRBJ1-2; 7 bases map to TRBD1. The germline gives CDR1 MDHEN, CDR2 SYDVKM. Trimming cost V 6 bases and J 4 bases; bases outside gene matches: 2. This CDR3 region has 12 residues. In nucleotides, the CDR3 is TGTGCCAGCAGGGACAGGCTCTATGGCTACACCTTC. Protein: CASRDRLYGYTF.

The chain links TRBV5-1 to TRBJ1-1, with TRBD1 matching 7 bases. Trimming removed 4 bases from V and 3 bases from J; junction bases left unmatched: 6. The CDR3 contains 14 residues. The germline V gene encodes CDR1 SGHRS and CDR2 YFSETQ. The CDR3 DNA reads TGCGCCAGCAGCGGACTACAGGGGCACACTGAAGCTTTCTTT. The encoded protein is CASSGLQGHTEAFF.

Details on this clone: Other DNA variants within this sample encode the same CDR3. This chain links TRBV9 with TRBJ2-3, with 13 bases identical to TRBD2. Germline CDR1 and CDR2: SGDLS and YYNGEE. The CDR3 is made up of 15 amino acids. J was trimmed by 3 bases and V by 3 bases; bases with no gene match: 1. CDR3 protein: CASSGTSGSTDTQYF. Written as DNA, the CDR3 is TGTGCCAGCAGCGGGACTAGCGGGAGTACAGATACGCAGTATTTT.

The chain joins TRBV19 to TRBJ2-7, with a possible D match to TRBD2 (6 bases). The length of the CDR3 is 14 residues. Trimming removed 5 bases from V and 1 base from J, with 12 bases in between. The germline V gene encodes CDR1 LNHDA and CDR2 SQIVND (reference sequence). CDR3 sequence (DNA): TGTGCCAGTAGTCCCGGACTAAGTTCCTACGAGCAGTACTTC. Its protein is CASSPGLSSYEQYF.

The CDR3 loop reads CASSDRTGGQKETQYF. The CDR3 DNA reads as TGTGCCAGCAGTGACCGGACAGGGGGACAAAAAGAGACCCAGTACTTC. This chain connects TRBV6-1 to TRBJ2-5; 10 nucleotides line up with TRBD1. The CDR3 has 16 amino acids. The germline CDR1 and CDR2 sequences are MNHNS and SASEGT. V was pared by 3 bases and J by 3 bases, with 7 bases of the junction left unmatched.

J is TRBJ1-2 and V is TRBV28; D unclear. The CDR3 runs 11 residues. V lost 5 bases, J lost 12 bases, and 13 bases lay in between. The V gene's germline CDR1 is MDHEN and CDR2 SYDVKM. The CDR3 reads CASSADSSNTF. The CDR3 DNA is TGTGCCAGCAGTGCCGATAGCAGTAACACCTTC.

The chain joins TRBV10-1 to TRBJ1-2; D might be TRBD1 (6 bases). CDR1 and CDR2 (germline): WNHNN, SYGVQD (reference sequence). The CDR3 is 16 amino acids. With 2 bases removed from V and 0 bases from J, the gap between germline ends came to 13 bases. The CDR3 is CASSETGPPTNYGYTF. The CDR3 DNA reads TGCGCCAGCAGTGAGACAGGGCCCCCAACTAACTATGGCTACACCTTC.

J is TRBJ2-5 and V is TRBV30; weak D call: TRBD2 (5 bases). The CDR3 length is 13 residues. The germline V gene encodes CDR1 GTSNPN and CDR2 SVGIG (reference sequence). With 8 bases removed from V and 4 bases from J, the gap between germline ends came to 17 bases. CDR3 coding DNA: TGTGCCGGATCCACGGCGGGCGTAGAGACCCAGTACTTC. Translated: CAGSTAGVETQYF.

The chain couples TRBV9 to TRBJ2-7; tentative D call: TRBD1 (5 bases). This CDR3 contains 13 residues. The germline V gene encodes CDR1 SGDLS and CDR2 YYNGEE. Trimming pared 0 bases from V and 5 bases from J, leaving 9 bases between. In DNA, the CDR3 is TGTGCCAGCAGCGTAGCCCAGACAGACGAGCAGTACTTC. Its translation: CASSVAQTDEQYF.

The chain uses TRBV9 and TRBJ2-3, with TRBD2 as a possible D gene (5 bases). The CDR3 is 15 residues long. The germline V and J ends were trimmed by 3 bases and 1 base, with 12 bases remaining between them. Germline loops: CDR1 SGDLS, CDR2 YYNGEE. The CDR3 bases are TGTGCCAGCAGCGACGAATGGGGAGGCACAGATACGCAGTATTTT. It is translated as CASSDEWGGTDTQYF.

V gene TRBV2 combines with J gene TRBJ2-3, with D uncertain. From germline, CDR1 is SNHLY and CDR2 FYNNEI. The V end was cut by 0 bases, the J end by 5 bases, with 3 bases between. This CDR3 has 12 amino acids. This chain's CDR3 is CASSEARDTQYF. In DNA form, the CDR3 reads TGTGCCAGCAGTGAAGCGAGAGATACGCAGTATTTT. Full variable domain (outside the CDR3, taken from reference TRBV2 and TRBJ2-3): EPEVTQTPSHQVTQMGQEVILRCVPISNHLYFYWYRQILGQKVEFLVSFYNNEISEKSEIFDDQFSVERPDGSNFTLKIRSTKLEDSAMYFCASSEARDTQYFGPGTRLTVL.

V usage is TRBV2 and J usage is TRBJ2-7; weak D call: TRBD1 (6 bases). The germline V and J ends were trimmed by 0 bases and 2 bases, with 11 bases remaining between them. CDR3 length: 15 residues. CDR1 and CDR2 from the germline V gene are SNHLY and FYNNEI. CDR3 bases: TGTGCCAGCAGTGAAGCAACAGGGCCGACCTACGAGCAGTACTTC. Its protein is CASSEATGPTYEQYF.

This rearrangement joins TRBV27 to TRBJ2-5, with unresolved D. CDR1 and CDR2 from the germline V gene are MNHEY and SMNVEV (reference sequence). The CDR3 spans 13 residues. V was clipped by 0 bases and J by 4 bases, with 6 bases between them. The CDR3 region is CASSLSKIETQYF. The CDR3 coding sequence is TGTGCCAGCAGTTTATCCAAAATAGAGACCCAGTACTTC.

The chain recombines TRBV15 with TRBJ1-2; TRBD1 agrees at 9 bases. CDR1 LNHNV and CDR2 YYDKDF come from the germline V gene (reference sequence). The CDR3 runs to 16 residues. The junction had 10 bases not matched to a gene; V was cut back by 0 bases and J by 8 bases. CDR3 loop: CATSRDTGGRGYGYTF. For the CDR3, the DNA is TGTGCCACCAGCAGAGATACAGGGGGCAGAGGGTACGGCTACACCTTC.

The CDR3 is CASSYLQGGETQYF. The CDR3 DNA reads as TGTGCCAGCAGCTACCTACAGGGCGGGGAGACCCAGTACTTC. This rearrangement joins TRBV7-2 to TRBJ2-5; possible D gene TRBD1, 6 bases. The CDR3 has 14 amino acids. The V end was cut by 4 bases, the J end by 5 bases, with 14 bases between. Per germline, CDR1 SGHTA and CDR2 FQGNSA.

The chain links TRBV29-1 to TRBJ1-2; D is unclear. Looked up from germline, CDR1 is SQVTM and CDR2 is ANQGSEA. With 0 bases removed from V and 10 bases from J, the gap between germline ends came to 9 bases. This CDR3 is built from 11 residues. The CDR3 DNA reads TGCAGCGTTGAAGAAACTAGCACCTACACCTTC. This gives the protein CSVEETSTYTF.

The J gene is TRBJ2-7, the V gene TRBV29-1; 9 bases match TRBD2. This CDR3 has 12 amino acids. Germline CDR1 SQVTM, CDR2 ANQGSEA. Unmatched junction bases numbered 4, after V lost 7 bases and J lost 3 bases. The CDR3 here is CSAGTSFYEQYF. The CDR3 nucleotides read TGCAGCGCCGGGACTAGCTTCTACGAGCAGTACTTC.

The rearrangement joins TRBV19 to TRBJ2-5; 9 nucleotides align to TRBD1. CDR1 is LNHDA, CDR2 SQIVND, per germline (reference sequence). V was pared by 6 bases and J by 4 bases, with 3 bases of the junction left unmatched. There are 13 residues in the CDR3. This CDR3 is CASRPGQGETQYF. The CDR3 DNA reads as TGTGCCAGTAGGCCGGGACAGGGAGAGACCCAGTACTTC.

The chain is built from TRBV5-4 and TRBJ2-3; 10 bases fit TRBD1. Germline V lookup: CDR1 SGHNT, CDR2 YYREEE (reference sequence). Germline trimming cut 4 bases from V and 3 bases from J; bases unmatched to any gene: 11. The CDR3 is 17 amino acids. The CDR3 DNA is TGTGCCAGCAGCGAAGTCCCGGGACAGGGGTGGACAGATACGCAGTATTTT. It encodes CASSEVPGQGWTDTQYF.

This chain uses TRBV27 with TRBJ2-3; perhaps TRBD2 as D (6 bases). Between the trimmed V and J ends, which lost 2 bases and 1 base, there was a span of 10 bases. The CDR3 is made up of 15 amino acids. Germline-derived CDR1 and CDR2 are MNHEY and SMNVEV (reference sequence). The CDR3: CASSLVPSGTDTQYF. The CDR3 nucleotides are TGTGCCAGCAGTTTAGTCCCTAGCGGCACAGATACGCAGTATTTT.